Listed below are T cell receptor beta chains from one sample, sequenced in a study of human T cells and chemical hapten exposure. TCRdb independently ran MiXCR on the RACE reads; one entry per CDR3 protein. The table has under 130,000 distinct CDR3 sequences, approximately 36% seen once. The sequencing used whole blood, collected in connection with sensitization to the hapten diphenylcyclopropenone (DPC). The source of these receptors is a man between 35 and 55 years old with alopecia areata. Some clones in this sample may be carry-over from other donors' samples. The CDR3 runs from the conserved cysteine through the conserved F or W. D genes are given only for firm matches. Size tells how often a clone was seen (once, few, many) or the class of an expanded clone, and some rows leave it out.

CDR3 | DNA | V | size | D | J
CASRFWGAGTEAFF | TGTGCCAGCAGATTCTGGGGGGCAGGTACTGAAGCTTTCTTT | TRBV12-3/TRBV12-4 | - | - | TRBJ1-1
CASSLPVNTQYF | TGTGCCAGCAGCTTACCGGTAAATACGCAGTATTTT | TRBV7-9 | - | - | TRBJ2-3
CASSLLDRGSNQPQHF | TGTGCCAGCAGTCTCTTGGACAGGGGAAGCAATCAGCCCCAGCATTTT | TRBV28 | few | TRBD1 | TRBJ1-5
CASSPGVYEQYF | TGTGCCAGCAGTCCGGGGGTCTACGAGCAGTACTTC | TRBV28 | few | - | TRBJ2-7
CASSLPGTGSYEQYF | TGTGCCAGCAGTTTACCCGGGACAGGGAGCTACGAGCAGTACTTC | TRBV28 | once | TRBD1 | TRBJ2-7
CASSLDRAGGGIGGYTF | TGTGCCAGCAGCTTAGACAGAGCCGGTGGGGGGATCGGGGGCTACACCTTC | TRBV7-2 | - | - | TRBJ1-2
CATSDQGSVYTGELFF | TGTGCCACCAGTGATCAGGGGTCTGTCTACACCGGGGAGCTGTTTTTT | TRBV24-1 | - | - | TRBJ2-2
CSARDASTDTQYF | TGCAGTGCTAGAGACGCCAGCACAGATACGCAGTATTTT | TRBV20-1 | - | - | TRBJ2-3
CASSVSGEGPDTQYF | TGTGCCAGCAGCGTAAGCGGGGAGGGGCCAGATACGCAGTATTTT | TRBV9 | few | TRBD2 | TRBJ2-3
CASSAPGGSTDTQYF | TGTGCCAGCAGTGCGCCCGGAGGGAGCACAGATACGCAGTATTTT | TRBV6-5 | - | - | TRBJ2-3
CASSVFQGVGGTEAFF | TGTGCCAGCAGCGTATTCCAGGGGGTTGGGGGGACTGAAGCTTTCTTT | TRBV9 | - | TRBD1 | TRBJ1-1
CASSQDFRAQETQYF | TGTGCCAGCAGCCAAGATTTCAGGGCCCAAGAGACCCAGTACTTC | TRBV3-1 | - | - | TRBJ2-5
CSATGGLNYGYTF | TGCAGCGCTACAGGGGGCCTTAACTATGGCTACACCTTC | TRBV29-1 | - | TRBD1 | TRBJ1-2
CASSSGQADGYTF | TGTGCCAGCAGCTCCGGACAGGCAGATGGCTACACCTTC | TRBV6-5 | - | TRBD1 | TRBJ1-2
CSAALPPQETQYF | TGCAGCGCTGCCCTGCCGCCTCAAGAGACCCAGTACTTC | TRBV29-1 | - | - | TRBJ2-5
CASSQQSSGANVLTF | TGTGCCAGTTCACAGCAGAGCTCTGGGGCCAACGTCCTGACTTTC | TRBV19 | few | - | TRBJ2-6
CASSSWTSGSTDTQYF | TGTGCCAGCAGTTCCTGGACTAGCGGGAGCACAGATACGCAGTATTTT | TRBV27 | - | TRBD2 | TRBJ2-3
CAWKVGRATETQYF | TGTGCCTGGAAGGTCGGGAGGGCCACCGAGACCCAGTACTTC | TRBV30 | - | TRBD2 | TRBJ2-5